Each of the 29 T cell receptor beta chains below was sequenced from the same sample in a study of PD-1 blockade in classical Hodgkin lymphoma. Sequencing used immunoSEQ multiplex PCR; TCRdb keeps in-frame clones, though not all of them. The sample yields 25,000 to 30,000 clones, roughly 75% seen once. The time point denotes: cycle 4 day 1 (C4D1), after about 6 weeks of nivolumab. All patients relapsed after autologous stem cell transplantation, and brentuximab vedotin exposure varied. The source material was peripheral blood mononuclear cells (PBMCs), sampled before the fourth cycle of nivolumab. The source of these receptors is a human donor with classical Hodgkin lymphoma.

The chain recombines TRBV27 with TRBJ1-2; D remains unclear. Germline V gene sequence: CDR1 MNHEY, CDR2 SMNVEV (reference sequence). This CDR3 has 13 residues. Trimming stripped 6 bases from V and 2 bases from J, with 10 bases between. CDR3 DNA: TGTGCCAGCAGGATGGTAGGCAACTATGGCTACACCTTC. As protein: CASRMVGNYGYTF.

V and J are TRBV9 and TRBJ2-1; 9 nucleotides match TRBD2. This CDR3 is 15 amino acids long. Germline-derived CDR1 and CDR2 are SGDLS and YYNGEE. V gave up 4 bases and J gave up 3 bases; unmatched junction bases: 5. The CDR3 sequence is CASSLTSGNYNEQFF. CDR3 sequence (DNA): TGTGCCAGCAGCCTGACTAGCGGCAACTACAATGAGCAGTTCTTC.

The chain links TRBV11-1 to TRBJ2-1; the match to TRBD2 covers 14 bases. There are 19 residues in the CDR3. Losses at the gene ends were 3 bases for V and 7 bases for J; bases not matched to a gene: 14. The V gene's germline CDR1 is SGHAT and CDR2 FQDESV (reference sequence). DNA of the CDR3: TGTGCCAGCAGCTTGGCCGGGACTAGCGGGAGAGGACTTGGTAATGAGCAGTTCTTC. This codes for CASSLAGTSGRGLGNEQFF. Together with reference TRBV11-1 and TRBJ2-1, the CDR3 gives the full variable domain: EAEVAQSPRYKITEKSQAVAFWCDPISGHATLYWYRQILGQGPELLVQFQDESVVDDSQLPKDRFSAERLKGVDSTLKIQPAELGDSAMYLCASSLAGTSGRGLGNEQFFGPGTRLTVL.

The rearrangement uses TRBV19 and TRBJ2-4; D tentatively reads TRBD1 or TRBD2 (5 bases each). The CDR3 consists of 13 residues. Per the germline V gene, CDR1 is LNHDA and CDR2 is SQIVND (reference sequence). The germline V and J ends were trimmed by 0 bases and 9 bases, with 9 bases remaining between them. As DNA, the CDR3 is TGTGCCAGTAGTATAGACAGGGACGGCATTCAGTACTTC. This translates into CASSIDRDGIQYF. Full variable domain (outside the CDR3, taken from reference TRBV19 and TRBJ2-4): DGGITQSPKYLFRKEGQNVTLSCEQNLNHDAMYWYRQDPGQGLRLIYYSQIVNDFQKGDIAEGYSVSREKKESFPLTVTSAQKNPTAFYLCASSIDRDGIQYFGAGTRLSVL.

The chain recombines TRBV7-9 with TRBJ2-4; 9 bases are shared with TRBD2. V shed 5 bases and J 0 bases; nucleotides not matched to a gene: 8. The CDR3 has 17 residues. CDR1 SEHNR and CDR2 FQNEAQ come from the germline V gene (reference sequence). The DNA for the CDR3 is TGTGCCAGCAGCCCCAATAGCGGGAGTATAGCCAAAAACATTCAGTACTTC. This codes for CASSPNSGSIAKNIQYF.

The V gene is TRBV19, the J gene TRBJ2-7; no clear D gene. CDR1 LNHDA and CDR2 SQIVND come from the germline V gene (reference sequence). The V end was cut by 5 bases, the J end by 0 bases, with 11 bases between. The CDR3 loop spans 14 amino acids. The CDR3 DNA is TGTGCCAGTAGTTTGTACTCCACCTCCTACGAGCAGTACTTC. Its protein is CASSLYSTSYEQYF.

DNA for the CDR3: TGCGCCAGCAGCTTGGAGACCCCAGGCGATGAGCAGTTCTTC. It encodes CASSLETPGDEQFF. The rearrangement links TRBV5-1 to TRBJ2-1; D remains ambiguous. There are 14 residues in the CDR3. Germline values: CDR1 SGHRS, CDR2 YFSETQ. V lost 0 bases, J lost 8 bases, and 12 bases lay in between. Full variable domain (missing parts from reference TRBV5-1 and TRBJ2-1): KAGVTQTPRYLIKTRGQQVTLSCSPISGHRSVSWYQQTPGQGLQFLFEYFSETQRNKGNFPGRFSGRQFSNSRSEMNVSTLELGDSALYLCASSLETPGDEQFFGPGTRLTVL.

The rearrangement links TRBV27 to TRBJ1-6; 8 bases fit TRBD1. J lost 0 bases, V lost 3 bases, and 7 bases had no gene match. The CDR3 length is 18 residues. Per the germline V gene, CDR1 is MNHEY and CDR2 is SMNVEV (reference sequence). CDR3 sequence: CASSFAWTGSSYNSPLHF. In DNA form, the CDR3 reads TGTGCCAGCAGTTTCGCCTGGACAGGGAGCTCCTATAATTCACCCCTCCACTTT.

The V call is TRBV5-1, the J call TRBJ2-1; the D is unclear. Trimming took 2 bases from V and 0 from J, leaving 15 bases between them. Germline assignment: CDR1 SGHRS and CDR2 YFSETQ. This CDR3 comprises 17 residues. The CDR3 bases are TGCGCCAGCAGCTTAGGGCCGGGCTTCAGCTCCTACAATGAGCAGTTCTTC. Encoded protein: CASSLGPGFSSYNEQFF.

The CDR3 DNA reads as TGTGCCAGCAGCGAAATCAGACCTTCGGACACCGGGGAGCTGTTTTTT. Translation: CASSEIRPSDTGELFF. The chain combines TRBV7-9 with TRBJ2-2; D unclear. Germline V gene lookup returns CDR1 SEHNR and CDR2 FQNEAQ (reference sequence). Trimming removed 5 bases at V and 3 bases at J, with 16 bases between. The CDR3 has 16 residues.

CDR3 sequence: CASSEAPSGVSFASTDTQYF. The CDR3 DNA follows: TGTGCCAGCAGTGAAGCGCCTAGCGGAGTTTCATTCGCCAGCACAGATACGCAGTATTTT. The gene calls are TRBV6-1 and TRBJ2-3; the match to TRBD2 covers 7 bases. The germline V gene encodes CDR1 MNHNS and CDR2 SASEGT. The CDR3 totals 20 residues. After removal of 0 bases from V and 0 bases from J, the junction contained 15 bases not matched to a gene.

The rearrangement joins TRBV25-1 to TRBJ2-5, with TRBD2 identical over 13 bases. CDR1 and CDR2 (germline): MGHDK, SYGVNS. This CDR3 region has 15 residues. The V and J ends lost 5 bases and 4 bases, in that order; junction bases with no gene match: 4. This CDR3 is CASSTSGRATETQYF. The CDR3 bases are TGTGCCAGCAGTACTAGCGGGAGGGCCACAGAGACCCAGTACTTC.

The CDR3 nucleotides read TGTGCCAGCAGCTTAGCGGCTAGCGGGATCTACGAGCAGTACTTC. This codes for CASSLAASGIYEQYF. This chain joins TRBV7-9 and TRBJ2-7, with TRBD2 matching 9 bases. CDR3 length equals 15 residues. Germline lookup yields CDR1 SEHNR and CDR2 FQNEAQ (reference sequence). The junction had 3 bases not matched to a gene; V was cut back by 0 bases and J by 3 bases.

This clone is medium-sized (0.01 to 0.1%). The chain recombines TRBV7-8 with TRBJ1-3, with D uncertain. V dropped 5 bases and J dropped 0 bases, with 5 bases sitting between them. The CDR3 has 13 amino acids. Germline V gene lookup returns CDR1 SGHVS and CDR2 FQNEAQ. CDR3 region: CASSLYSGNTIYF. DNA of the CDR3: TGTGCCAGCAGCCTTTACTCTGGAAACACCATATATTTT.

The chain is built from TRBV7-2 and TRBJ2-2; TRBD2 matches at 14 bases. Trimming cost V 6 bases and J 8 bases; bases outside gene matches: 8. Germline values: CDR1 SGHTA, CDR2 FQGNSA. CDR3 length: 16 amino acids. CDR3 sequence (DNA): TGTGCCAGCAGTCCGCCGGGACTAGCGGGAGTTGGGGAGCTGTTTTTT. Encoded protein: CASSPPGLAGVGELFF.

This chain connects TRBV13 to TRBJ2-4; D unclear. CDR3 length equals 11 residues. Per the germline V gene, CDR1 is PRHDT and CDR2 is FYEKMQ (reference sequence). The ends were cut back, 0 bases at V and 7 bases at J, with 1 base in the middle. DNA of the CDR3: TGTGCCAGCAGCTTAGGTAACATTCAGTACTTC. Amino acid sequence: CASSLGNIQYF.

This clone was seen once. V is TRBV6-5 and J is TRBJ2-1; 8 nucleotides line up with TRBD1. The germline gives CDR1 MNHEY, CDR2 SVGAGI. This CDR3 comprises 14 residues. The trim removed 5 bases at V and 8 bases at J, leaving 8 bases unmatched. CDR3 region: CASSELTGVDEQFF. The CDR3 nucleotides are TGTGCCAGCAGTGAATTGACAGGGGTCGATGAGCAGTTCTTC.

The chain joins TRBV29-1 to TRBJ1-2; TRBD1 aligns across 12 bases. Germline loops: CDR1 SQVTM, CDR2 ANQGSEA. There are 14 residues in the CDR3. The ends lost 4 bases at V and 7 bases at J; junction bases unmatched: 7. CDR3 in DNA: TGCAGCGTTGCCGGGACAGGGGGCCGTGGTGGCTACACCTTC. Its translation: CSVAGTGGRGGYTF.

The chain combines TRBV29-1 with TRBJ2-7, with a possible D match to TRBD2 (6 bases). The CDR3 consists of 11 residues. Germline loops: CDR1 SQVTM, CDR2 ANQGSEA. V was pared by 4 bases and J by 11 bases, with 15 bases between. The CDR3 spells CSVVGSGGEYF. CDR3 sequence (DNA): TGCAGCGTTGTAGGGTCAGGAGGGGAGTACTTC.

There are a few counts of this clone. CDR3 DNA sequence: TGTGCCAGCAGAATGGACGGGAACACCGGGGAGCTGTTTTTT. Translated, it gives CASRMDGNTGELFF. The chain links TRBV6-4 to TRBJ2-2; D remains unclear. V was trimmed by 6 bases and J by 1 base, leaving 9 bases between them. CDR3 length: 14 residues. Germline CDR1 is MRHNA and CDR2 is SNTAGT.

This chain joins TRBV5-6 and TRBJ2-1; D gene uncertain. Trimming stripped 0 bases from V and 3 bases from J, with 10 bases between. The CDR3 spans 15 residues. From germline, CDR1 is SGHDT and CDR2 YYEEEE. The CDR3 is CASSLGGFSYNEQFF. The CDR3, as DNA: TGTGCCAGCAGCTTGGGGGGATTTAGCTACAATGAGCAGTTCTTC.

The chain is built from TRBV5-5 and TRBJ1-1; 7 nucleotides line up with TRBD1. This CDR3 spans 15 amino acids. V trimming: 0 bases; J trimming: 1 base; junction bases outside the gene matches: 3. Per the germline V gene, CDR1 is SGHKS and CDR2 is YYEKEE (reference sequence). CDR3 residues: CASSLGGGRNTEAFF. CDR3 DNA: TGTGCCAGCAGCTTGGGAGGGGGCAGGAACACTGAAGCTTTCTTT.

CDR3 in amino acids: CASSKEGGRAYEQYF. In DNA form, the CDR3 reads TGTGCCAGCAGCAAAGAGGGCGGGAGGGCTTACGAGCAGTACTTC. This chain uses TRBV7-9 with TRBJ2-5; 9 bases agree with TRBD2. The J call may be incorrect, as the DNA end agrees better with TRBJ2-7. Germline lookup yields CDR1 SEHNR and CDR2 FQNEAQ (reference sequence). This CDR3 has 15 amino acids.

The chain combines TRBV11-2 with TRBJ2-7, with 10 bases identical to TRBD1. CDR1 and CDR2 from the germline V gene are SGHAT and FQNNGV. CDR3 length: 15 amino acids. The junction had 6 bases not matched to a gene; V was cut back by 1 base and J by 6 bases. The chain's CDR3 is CASSLVGTGVLEQYF. The CDR3 DNA reads as TGTGCCAGCAGCTTAGTAGGGACAGGGGTACTCGAGCAGTACTTC.

The chain is built from TRBV7-9 and TRBJ1-1, with D uncertain. Deletions cut 2 bases from V and 4 bases from J, with 17 bases between. CDR3 length equals 16 residues. Germline V gene data show CDR1 as SEHNR and CDR2 as FQNEAQ (reference sequence). The chain's CDR3 is CASSLRSPGAGTEAFF. The CDR3 DNA sequence: TGTGCCAGCAGCTTAAGATCGCCGGGAGCCGGCACTGAAGCTTTCTTT.

In its sample, this clone was seen a few times. The chain combines TRBV19 with TRBJ1-1; tentative D call: TRBD1 (5 bases). Trimming removed 1 base from V and 4 bases from J, with 10 bases in between. The CDR3 totals 14 residues. The germline V gene has CDR1 LNHDA and CDR2 SQIVND (reference sequence). The CDR3 protein is CASSIGGSGTEAFF. CDR3 DNA sequence: TGTGCCAGTAGTATAGGGGGGTCCGGCACTGAAGCTTTCTTT. Based on the CDR3 plus reference TRBV19 and TRBJ1-1, the full variable domain is DGGITQSPKYLFRKEGQNVTLSCEQNLNHDAMYWYRQDPGQGLRLIYYSQIVNDFQKGDIAEGYSVSREKKESFPLTVTSAQKNPTAFYLCASSIGGSGTEAFFGQGTRLTVV.

V and J are TRBV27 and TRBJ2-7; unclear D gene. Trimming took 0 bases from V and 6 from J, leaving 9 bases between them. CDR3 size: 13 residues. Germline V lookup: CDR1 MNHEY, CDR2 SMNVEV (reference sequence). The CDR3 loop reads CASSLSKGSEQYF. The CDR3 bases are TGTGCCAGCAGTTTATCGAAAGGTTCCGAGCAGTACTTC.

This clone was found once. The chain is built from TRBV7-9 and TRBJ2-7; D is unclear. Germline V gives CDR1 SEHNR, CDR2 FQNEAQ (reference sequence). This CDR3 is 14 amino acids long. V was shortened by 1 base and J by 0 bases, with 7 bases between the two germline ends. CDR3 sequence (DNA): TGTGCCAGCAGCTTAGTCGGCCTCTCCTACGAGCAGTACTTC. This encodes CASSLVGLSYEQYF.

The chain is built from TRBV7-9 and TRBJ1-4, with TRBD1 as a possible D gene (6 bases). Germline V gene data show CDR1 as SEHNR and CDR2 as FQNEAQ (reference sequence). The germline V and J ends were trimmed by 0 bases and 7 bases, with 15 bases remaining between them. The CDR3 runs to 16 residues. In DNA form, the CDR3 reads TGTGCCAGCAGCTTAGCGGCAAAAGGGGGAGGTGAAAAACTGTTTTTT. This gives the protein CASSLAAKGGGEKLFF. Looking up the rest from reference TRBV7-9 and TRBJ1-4 gives the full variable domain: DTGVSQNPRHKITKRGQNVTFRCDPISEHNRLYWYRQTLGQGPEFLTYFQNEAQLEKSRLLSDRFSAERPKGSFSTLEIQRTEQGDSAMYLCASSLAAKGGGEKLFFGSGTQLSVL.